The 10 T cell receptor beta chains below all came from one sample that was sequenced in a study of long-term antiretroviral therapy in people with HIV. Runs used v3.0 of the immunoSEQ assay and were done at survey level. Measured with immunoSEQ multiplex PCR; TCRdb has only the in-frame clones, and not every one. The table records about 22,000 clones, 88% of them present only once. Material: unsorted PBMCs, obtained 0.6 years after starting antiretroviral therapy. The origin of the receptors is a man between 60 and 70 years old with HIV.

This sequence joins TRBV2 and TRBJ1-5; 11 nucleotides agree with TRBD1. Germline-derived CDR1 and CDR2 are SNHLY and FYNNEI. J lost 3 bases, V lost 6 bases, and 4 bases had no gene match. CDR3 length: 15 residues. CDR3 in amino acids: CASSGTGGNNQPQHF. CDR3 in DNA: TGTGCCAGCAGCGGGACAGGGGGGAACAATCAGCCCCAGCATTTT.

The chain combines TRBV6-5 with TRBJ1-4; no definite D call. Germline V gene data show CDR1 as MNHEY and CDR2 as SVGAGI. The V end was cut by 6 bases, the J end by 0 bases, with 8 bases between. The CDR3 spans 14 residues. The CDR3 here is CASRTAATNEKLFF. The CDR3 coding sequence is TGTGCCAGCAGAACGGCCGCAACTAATGAAAAACTGTTTTTT.

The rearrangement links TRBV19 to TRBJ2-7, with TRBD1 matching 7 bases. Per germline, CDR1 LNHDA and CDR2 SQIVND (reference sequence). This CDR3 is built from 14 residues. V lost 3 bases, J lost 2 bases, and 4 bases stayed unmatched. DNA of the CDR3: TGTGCCAGTAGTATCAGGACAGGTGCCTACGAGCAGTACTTC. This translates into CASSIRTGAYEQYF. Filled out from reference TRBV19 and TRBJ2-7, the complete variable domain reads DGGITQSPKYLFRKEGQNVTLSCEQNLNHDAMYWYRQDPGQGLRLIYYSQIVNDFQKGDIAEGYSVSREKKESFPLTVTSAQKNPTAFYLCASSIRTGAYEQYFGPGTRLTVT.

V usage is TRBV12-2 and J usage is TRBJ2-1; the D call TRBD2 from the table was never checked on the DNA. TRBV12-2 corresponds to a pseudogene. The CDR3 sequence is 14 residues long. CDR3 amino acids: CASRLARLYNEQFF. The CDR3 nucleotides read TGTGCAAGTCGCTTAGCGCGGCTGTACAATGAGCAGTTCTTC.

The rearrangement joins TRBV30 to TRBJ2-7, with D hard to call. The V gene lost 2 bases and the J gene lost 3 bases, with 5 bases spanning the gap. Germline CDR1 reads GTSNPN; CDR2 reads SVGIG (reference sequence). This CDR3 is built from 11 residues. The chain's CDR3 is CAWSSNYEQYF. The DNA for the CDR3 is TGTGCCTGGAGTTCGAACTACGAGCAGTACTTC.

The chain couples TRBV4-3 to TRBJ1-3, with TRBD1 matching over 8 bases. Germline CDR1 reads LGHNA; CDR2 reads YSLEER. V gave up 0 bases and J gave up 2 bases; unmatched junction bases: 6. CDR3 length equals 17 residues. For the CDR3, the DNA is TGCGCCAGCAGCCAAGATGCAGGGGGCTTCCCTGGAAACACCATATATTTT. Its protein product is CASSQDAGGFPGNTIYF.

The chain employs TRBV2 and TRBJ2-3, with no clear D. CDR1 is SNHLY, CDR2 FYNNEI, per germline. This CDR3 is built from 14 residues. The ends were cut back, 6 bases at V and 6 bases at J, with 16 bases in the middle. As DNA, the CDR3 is TGTGCCAGCAGGATCCCAGATAGGAAGGATACGCAGTATTTT. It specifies CASRIPDRKDTQYF. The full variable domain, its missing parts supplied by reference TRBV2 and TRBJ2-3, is EPEVTQTPSHQVTQMGQEVILRCVPISNHLYFYWYRQILGQKVEFLVSFYNNEISEKSEIFDDQFSVERPDGSNFTLKIRSTKLEDSAMYFCASRIPDRKDTQYFGPGTRLTVL.

The CDR3 reads CAWRRGNTEAFF. Here the CDR3 DNA reads TGTGCCTGGAGGAGGGGGAACACTGAAGCTTTCTTT. This rearrangement joins TRBV30 to TRBJ1-1; TRBD1 might be the D (5 bases). The CDR3 is 12 residues long. Germline values: CDR1 GTSNPN, CDR2 SVGIG (reference sequence). The V and J ends lost 3 bases and 1 base respectively, with 6 bases between them.

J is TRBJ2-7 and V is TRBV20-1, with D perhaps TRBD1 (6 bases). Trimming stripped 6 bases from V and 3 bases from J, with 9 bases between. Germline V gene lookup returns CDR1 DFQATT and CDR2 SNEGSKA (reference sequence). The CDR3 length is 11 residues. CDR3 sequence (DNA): TGCAGTGCCAACAGGGTCTACGAGCAGTACTTC. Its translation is CSANRVYEQYF.

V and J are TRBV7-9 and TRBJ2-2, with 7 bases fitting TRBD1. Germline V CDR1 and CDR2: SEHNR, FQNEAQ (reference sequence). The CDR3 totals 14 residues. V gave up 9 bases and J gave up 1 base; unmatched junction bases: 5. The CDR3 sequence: CARQGDLNTGELFF. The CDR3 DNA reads TGTGCCAGGCAGGGGGACCTGAACACCGGGGAGCTGTTTTTT.